The entry below gives a single T cell receptor beta chain sequence along with its context. The V end lost 6 bases, the J end lost 1 base, and 18 bases lay between the germline ends. CDR1 is MDHEN, CDR2 SYDVKM, per germline. CDR3 size: 16 residues. The source of the sample is a study of control samples from healthy donors and cancer patients. TCRdb's copy holds only in-frame clones and misses some; the assay was immunoSEQ multiplex PCR. In the table there are 98,000 or so clones, around three quarters of which are singletons. The sample comprised blood. The TCR sequence derives from a woman aged 30 to 39 in good health. The chain employs TRBV28 and TRBJ1-1; the D gene is possibly TRBD1 (6 bases). The CDR3 protein is CASSQPLGTRNTEAFF. Here the CDR3 DNA reads TGTGCCAGCAGCCAACCTCTCGGGACAAGGAACACTGAAGCTTTCTTT.